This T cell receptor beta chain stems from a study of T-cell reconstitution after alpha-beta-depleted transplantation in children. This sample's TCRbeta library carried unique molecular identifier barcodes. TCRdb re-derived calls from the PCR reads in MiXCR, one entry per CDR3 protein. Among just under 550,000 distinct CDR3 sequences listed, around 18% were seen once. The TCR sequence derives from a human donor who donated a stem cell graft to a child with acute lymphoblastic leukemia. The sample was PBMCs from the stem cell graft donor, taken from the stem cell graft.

The CDR3 bases are TGTGCCAGCAGTCCGACTATAGGGTACGAGCAGTACTTC. Its translation: CASSPTIGYEQYF. This sequence joins TRBV27 and TRBJ2-7; D is perhaps TRBD2 (5 bases). Germline lookup yields CDR1 MNHEY and CDR2 SMNVEV (reference sequence). The V end was cut by 5 bases, the J end by 4 bases, with 12 bases between. The CDR3 spans 13 residues.